This TCR beta chain derives from a study of regulatory T cells in long-lasting Graves disease (dated by TCRdb to about 2021). In terms of the full investigation: Antithyroid drugs had been taken for less than 3 months by newly diagnosed Graves' disease patients. A total of about 33 samples underwent TCR sequencing, from about 13 patients with persistent Graves' disease and approximately 20 patients with newly diagnosed Graves' disease. Peripheral blood TCR sequencing and RNA sequencing compared persistent Graves' disease patients with newly diagnosed Graves' disease patients. The study took place in China and was registered as a clinical trial.

According to the study, the label for this sample's time point signals: newly diagnosed GD, antithyroid drugs for less than 3 months. RNA was extracted from PBMCs in TRIzol for both TCR sequencing and RNA sequencing. The diagnosis of Graves' disease followed American Thyroid Association guidelines. The patients came from an endocrinology department in Xi'an, China. From each patient, about 8.9 milliliters of peripheral blood was collected into an EDTA anticoagulant tube. Ficoll Paque Plus density gradient separation was used to isolate PBMCs, and no further T cell sorting was performed. An Agilent 2100 Bioanalyzer and agarose gel were used to check RNA quality, while a NanoDrop 2000 measured RNA concentration. Receptor libraries were prepared by multiplex PCR. Instrument on record: Illumina HiSeq 4000. iRepertoire HTBI primers and Arm-PCR amplification of CDR3 regions were used to construct TCR beta libraries. Gel purification was performed on PCR products prior to sequencing. For the original study's pipeline: Gene usage analysis of CDR3 amino acid clonotypes relied on the roughly 60 TRBV and fewer than 15 TRBJ segments identified across samples. COPE and FqMerger were used to merge filtered high-quality paired reads into contigs. BLAST was used to align contigs to IMGT TRBV, TRBD and TRBJ reference genes, and CDR3 was defined according to IMGT. Clonotypes above 0.1% frequency were classified as highly expanded clones. Shannon entropy was used to measure repertoire diversity, and the Gini coefficient was used to measure V-J evenness. A clonotype was considered public if more than one individual shared it. TCRdb cleaned the public reads at Q25 with fastp, built clones with MiXCR and kept in-frame beta chains. CDR3 protein duplicates are merged, each entry listing the most common genes and DNA. TCRdb, not the original authors, processed these V and J calls. The sample table records around 450,000 distinct CDR3 sequences; approximately 16% of these occur just once. The ten largest clonotypes hold approximately 7.6% of the sample.

Spanning cysteine to phenylalanine, the CDR3 consists of 15 amino acids. This entry keeps only the CDR3 DNA: 45 bases, framed from base 1. From the germline V gene, CDR1 is SGHDT and CDR2 is YYEEEE. V drops 0 bases and J drops 4 bases, leaving 13 bases in between. Broader findings and caveats from the paper: Sequencing and analysis were restricted to the TCR beta chain. Persistent Graves' disease patients showed lower TCR Shannon entropy and fewer highly expanded clones than newly diagnosed patients, suggesting clonal expansion. The small sample size was acknowledged by the authors as a limitation that may reduce accuracy. TRBV28, TRBJ1-2 and TRBJ2-5 were preferentially used in persistent disease, while TRBV20-1 and TRBJ2-1 were favored in newly diagnosed disease. Only peripheral blood was studied, because thyroid tissue, the primary lesion, was inaccessible. Patients with persistent disease shared more public clonotypes (about 2,700) than newly diagnosed patients did (roughly 970).

Ten or more counts support this clonotype. Its specific antigen is unknown. No much larger clone is present one base from it, and per-base qualities are unavailable. This sample was shared with a second study, whose subject was T cells in Graves' hyperthyroidism and ophthalmopathy. The other study reports the following: Graves' hyperthyroidism was defined as stable when no progression to ophthalmopathy occurred over 18 months of follow-up. Hyperthyroidism patients were newly diagnosed, had a disease duration of under 2 months, and were aged 18 to 65 years. Patients with uncontrolled infections, other autoimmune diseases, pregnancy or lactation were excluded. Diagnoses were based on clinical symptoms, serum thyroxine and TRAb, thyroid ultrasound and orbital computed tomography. The TCR CDR3 was subjected to a first round of RT-PCR using the HTBI primer set and the Qiagen OneStep RT-PCR kit. Most expanded thyroid clonotypes (frequency above 0.001) were also detected in blood, a finding suggesting that blood repertoires may reflect thyroid immune responses. A 13 V-J signature model separated ophthalmopathy from stable hyperthyroidism, with around 90% sensitivity and about 81% specificity in cross-validation and 80%/75% in testing. In validation, progression to ophthalmopathy was predicted by the model with roughly 71% sensitivity and 72.22% specificity, a median of around 6.5 months before onset. To identify distinguishing TCR V-J signatures, a discovery cohort of about a hundred patients was used, comprising 43 with Graves' ophthalmopathy and 57 with stable Graves' hyperthyroidism. Whether ophthalmopathy could be predicted prospectively was tested in an independent validation cohort made up of approximately 19 hyperthyroidism patients plus 17 patients who later progressed to ophthalmopathy. The 75 to 100 discovery patients were divided at random into training and test sets in a 7:3 ratio. Thyroid tissue and blood T-cell repertoires from six Graves' hyperthyroidism patients were also compared in the study. After blood sampling, hyperthyroidism patients were treated with methimazole at a starting dose of 30 mg daily, and ophthalmopathy patients were treated with high-dose intravenous methylprednisolone. Libraries were constructed in a second round of multiplex PCR, after which size selection and purification were carried out. Sequencing of the libraries was done on an Illumina HiSeq2000 using paired-end 100 bp reads. SOAPnuke was used to process the raw data, with reads discarded if the reads contained adapters or uncalled bases, had a mean Phred below 15, or lacked an exact constant-primer or identifier match. COPE v1.2.5 was used to merge the high-quality paired reads, and each unique nucleotide sequence was defined as a clonotype. MiTCR v1.1 was used to align clonotypes to the IMGT TRBV, TRBD and TRBJ reference segments. The analysis included only V-J combinations with a frequency above 0.0001, which together covered around 99% of the repertoires. A TCS score was defined as the ratio between F50 (clonal expansion) and ExV (chaos), using BLOSUM62-based TCRdist between CDR3 peptides within each V-J. Welch's t-statistics and random forest reduced roughly 500 V-J features to around 14, which were used in a naive Bayes classifier (R e1071). Sample size was not statistically predetermined, and blinding of investigators to group allocation was not performed. TCR Vbeta CDR3 sequencing of fewer than 150 peripheral blood samples (43 ophthalmopathy, roughly 74 hyperthyroidism and roughly 17 progressor patients) is reported in the paper.

The sample was peripheral blood mononuclear cells (PBMCs), taken at new diagnosis, from a patient treated with antithyroid drugs. The TCR comes from a woman in her 40s with Graves disease. Donor details come from another sample of the same person, matched by shared clones. The sequence is built from TRBV5-6 and TRBJ2-5, with no D gene named confidently. CDR3 region: CASSLALSGGETQYF. The bases are TGTGCCAGCAGCTTGGCCTTGTCCGGCGGAGAGACCCAGTACTTC.